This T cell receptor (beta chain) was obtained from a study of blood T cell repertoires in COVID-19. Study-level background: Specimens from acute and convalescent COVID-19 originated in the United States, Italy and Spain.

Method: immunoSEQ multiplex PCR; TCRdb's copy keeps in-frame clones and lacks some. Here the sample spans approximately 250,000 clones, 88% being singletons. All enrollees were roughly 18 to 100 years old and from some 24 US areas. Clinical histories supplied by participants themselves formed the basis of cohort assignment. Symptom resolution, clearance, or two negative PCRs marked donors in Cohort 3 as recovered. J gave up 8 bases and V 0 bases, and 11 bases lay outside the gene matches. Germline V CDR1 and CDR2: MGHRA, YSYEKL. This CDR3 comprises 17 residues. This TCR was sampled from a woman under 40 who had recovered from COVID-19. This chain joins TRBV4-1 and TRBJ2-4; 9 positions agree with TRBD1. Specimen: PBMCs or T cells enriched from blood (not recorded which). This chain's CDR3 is CASSQDSFGTGFDIQYF. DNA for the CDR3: TGCGCCAGCAGCCAAGATTCGTTCGGGACAGGGTTTGACATTCAGTACTTC.